The 3 T cell receptor beta chains below were found in one sample sequenced in a study of T-cell memory formation after mild COVID-19. TCRdb itself ran the 5' RACE reads through MiXCR, one entry per CDR3 protein. The repertoire includes 200,000 to 250,000 distinct CDR3 sequences, approximately 10% of them detected once, and 22% sits in the top ten. Sample: PBMCs or a T cell subset sorted from them (not recorded which). These receptors all stem from a man aged 18-30 years who had mild COVID-19 (a few samples of this study predate the infection). Cell type and time point are not known.

J is TRBJ2-7 and V is TRBV7-6; D unresolved. The V end was cut by 4 bases, the J end by 4 bases, with 14 bases between. The CDR3 extends over 14 amino acids. Germline loops: CDR1 SGHVS, CDR2 FNYEAQ. As DNA, the CDR3 is TGTGCCAGCAGCTCCCGACTCGGGTCGTACGAGCAGTACTTC. It translates to CASSSRLGSYEQYF.

The rearrangement uses TRBV6-5 and TRBJ2-1; 10 bases agree with TRBD2. CDR1 and CDR2 (germline): MNHEY, SVGAGI. The CDR3 has 18 residues. J gave up 4 bases and V 3 bases, and 12 bases lay outside the gene matches. This CDR3 reads CASSYSGNLAGGYNEQFF. In DNA form, the CDR3 reads TGTGCCAGCAGTTATTCGGGAAACTTAGCGGGGGGATACAATGAGCAGTTCTTC.

This clonotype showed up just a few times. This sequence joins TRBV4-3 and TRBJ2-1; 7 positions agree with TRBD2. CDR3 size: 15 residues. Losses at the gene ends were 1 base for V and 4 bases for J; bases not matched to a gene: 4. The germline V gene has CDR1 LGHNA and CDR2 YSLEER. The CDR3 coding sequence is TGCGCCAGCAGCCAAGCAAGCGGGGTTTACAATGAGCAGTTCTTC. As protein: CASSQASGVYNEQFF.